The 4 T cell receptor beta chains listed next were all sequenced from one sample in a study of blood T cell repertoires in COVID-19. The assay was immunoSEQ multiplex PCR, and TCRdb's table has in-frame clones only and misses some. The sample yields 190,000 or so clones, roughly four fifths seen once. The sample comprised PBMCs or T cells enriched from blood (not recorded which). The source of these receptors is a man aged 35-49 years who had recovered from COVID-19.

DNA of the CDR3: TGTGCCAGTAGTACGGGACAGGGGCTTTCAAATTCACCCCTCCACTTT. Encoded protein: CASSTGQGLSNSPLHF. The chain has TRBV19 and TRBJ1-6, with TRBD1 identical over 10 bases. The CDR3 length is 16 residues. Looked up from germline, CDR1 is LNHDA and CDR2 is SQIVND (reference sequence). J gave up 7 bases and V 4 bases, and 7 bases lay outside the gene matches. The full variable domain, completed using reference TRBV19 and TRBJ1-6, is DGGITQSPKYLFRKEGQNVTLSCEQNLNHDAMYWYRQDPGQGLRLIYYSQIVNDFQKGDIAEGYSVSREKKESFPLTVTSAQKNPTAFYLCASSTGQGLSNSPLHFGNGTRLTVT.

The chain carries TRBV4-1 and TRBJ2-5; the match to TRBD1 covers 10 bases. Germline V gene data show CDR1 as MGHRA and CDR2 as YSYEKL. The length of the CDR3 is 16 residues. V lost 3 bases to trimming and J lost 5 bases; unmatched junction nucleotides: 9. As DNA, the CDR3 is TGCGCCAGCAGCCAGTCCACGGGGACAGGGGACGAGACCCAGTACTTC. It yields the protein CASSQSTGTGDETQYF.

The chain has TRBV9 and TRBJ1-5, with TRBD1 matching 7 bases. The germline V gene has CDR1 SGDLS and CDR2 YYNGEE. V lost 3 bases to trimming and J lost 5 bases; unmatched junction nucleotides: 8. The CDR3 totals 15 residues. CDR3 sequence reads: CASSALDRAHQPQHF. In DNA form, the CDR3 reads TGTGCCAGCAGCGCATTAGACAGGGCACATCAGCCCCAGCATTTT.

The CDR3 loop is CASSLGQGSTIYF. The DNA for the CDR3 is TGCGCCAGCAGCCTCGGACAGGGTAGCACCATATATTTT. The V and J genes are TRBV5-1 and TRBJ1-3; the match to TRBD1 covers 8 bases. V trimming: 4 bases; J trimming: 9 bases; junction bases outside the gene matches: 6. This CDR3 contains 13 residues. Germline lookup yields CDR1 SGHRS and CDR2 YFSETQ.